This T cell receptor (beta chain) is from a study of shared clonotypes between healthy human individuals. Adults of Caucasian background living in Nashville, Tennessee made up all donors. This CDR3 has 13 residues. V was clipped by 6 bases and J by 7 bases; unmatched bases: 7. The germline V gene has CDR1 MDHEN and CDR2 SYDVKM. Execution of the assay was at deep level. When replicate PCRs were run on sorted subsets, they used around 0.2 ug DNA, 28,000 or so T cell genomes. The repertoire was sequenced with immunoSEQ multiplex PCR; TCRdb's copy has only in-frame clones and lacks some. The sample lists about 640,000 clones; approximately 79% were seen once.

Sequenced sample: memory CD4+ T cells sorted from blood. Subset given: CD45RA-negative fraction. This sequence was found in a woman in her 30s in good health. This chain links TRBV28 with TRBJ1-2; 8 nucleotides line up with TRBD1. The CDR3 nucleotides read TGTGCCAGCAGGGCGACAGGGGAGTCTGGCTACACCTTC. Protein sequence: CASRATGESGYTF.